Here is one TCR beta chain with its context. Its matching antigen is unknown. The junction does not match germline at one end; this may be a read error. TCRdb independently ran MiXCR on the 5' RACE reads; one entry per CDR3 protein. This sample has fewer than 85,000 distinct CDR3 sequences, with around 7% found just once. The record originates from a study of T cells after yellow fever vaccination. Looking at the study overall: With SMART-Seq v4 Ultra Low Input, the fractions containing low cell numbers were prepared.

The study, taken as a whole, reports: Most primary-vaccination clones reappeared after the booster (approximately 97% CD4, 88% CD8).

The TCR was taken from a man under 40 who received the YFV17D yellow fever vaccine. The input for sequencing was CD8+ T cells sorted from PBMCs, taken on the day of the yellow fever booster vaccination.

The CDR3 protein is CATSRAARPNEKLFF. The CDR3 region has the DNA TGTGCCACCAGCAGAGCAGCAAGGCCTAACGAAAAACTGTTTTTT. The chain links TRBV15 to TRBJ1-4; D is unclear. The CDR3 consists of 15 residues. CDR1 is LNHNV, CDR2 YYDKDF, per germline (reference sequence).